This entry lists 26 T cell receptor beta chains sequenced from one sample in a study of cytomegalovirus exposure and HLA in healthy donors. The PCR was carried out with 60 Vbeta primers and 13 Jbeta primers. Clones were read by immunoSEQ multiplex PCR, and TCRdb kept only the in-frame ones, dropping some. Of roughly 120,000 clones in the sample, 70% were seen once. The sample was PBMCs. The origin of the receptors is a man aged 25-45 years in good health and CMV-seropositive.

CDR3 nucleotide sequence: TGTGCCAGCAGAAGGTCCCGGGGAGGGAACACTGAAGCTTTCTTT. Translating gives CASRRSRGGNTEAFF. V usage is TRBV5-4 and J usage is TRBJ1-1; the D is unclear. V lost 5 bases, J lost 1 base, and 15 bases lay in between. The CDR3 is 15 amino acids. The V gene's germline CDR1 is SGHNT and CDR2 YYREEE (reference sequence).

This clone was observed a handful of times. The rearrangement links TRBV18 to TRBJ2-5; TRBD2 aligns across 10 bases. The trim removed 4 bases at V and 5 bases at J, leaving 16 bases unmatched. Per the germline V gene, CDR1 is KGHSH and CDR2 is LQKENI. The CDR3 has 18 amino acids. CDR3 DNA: TGTGCCAGCTCACTTGGCCCACACGGTACTAGCGGGAAGGAGACCCAGTACTTC. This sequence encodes CASSLGPHGTSGKETQYF.

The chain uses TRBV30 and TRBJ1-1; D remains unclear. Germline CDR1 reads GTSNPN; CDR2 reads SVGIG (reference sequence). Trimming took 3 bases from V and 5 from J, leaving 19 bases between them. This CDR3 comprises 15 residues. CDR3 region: CAWSPSARGKTEAFF. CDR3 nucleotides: TGTGCCTGGAGCCCTTCCGCCCGGGGTAAAACTGAAGCTTTCTTT. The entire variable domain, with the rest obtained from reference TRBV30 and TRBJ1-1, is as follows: SQTIHQWPATLVQPVGSPLSLECTVEGTSNPNLYWYRQAAGRGLQLLFYSVGIGQISSEVPQNLSASRPQDRQFILSSKKLLLSDSGFYLCAWSPSARGKTEAFFGQGTRLTVV.

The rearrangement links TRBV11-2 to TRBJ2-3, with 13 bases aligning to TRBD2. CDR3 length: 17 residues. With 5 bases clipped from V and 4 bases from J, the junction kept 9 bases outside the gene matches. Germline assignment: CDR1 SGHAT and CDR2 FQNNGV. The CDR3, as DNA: TGTGCCAGCAGCCTCAGGACTAGCGGGAGTGTGTCAGATACGCAGTATTTT. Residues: CASSLRTSGSVSDTQYF.

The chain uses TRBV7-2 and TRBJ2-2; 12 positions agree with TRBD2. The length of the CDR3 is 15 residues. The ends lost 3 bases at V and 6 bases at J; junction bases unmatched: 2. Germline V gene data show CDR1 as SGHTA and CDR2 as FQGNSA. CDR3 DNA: TGTGCCAGCAGCTTCCCTAGCGGGGGGGCCGGGGAGCTGTTTTTT. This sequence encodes CASSFPSGGAGELFF.

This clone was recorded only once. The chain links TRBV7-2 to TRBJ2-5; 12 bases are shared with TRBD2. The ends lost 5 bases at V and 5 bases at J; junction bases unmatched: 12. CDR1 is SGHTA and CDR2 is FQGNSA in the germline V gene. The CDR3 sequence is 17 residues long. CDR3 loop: CASSRRTSGVRGETQYF. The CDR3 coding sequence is TGTGCCAGCAGCCGACGGACTAGCGGGGTGAGGGGCGAGACCCAGTACTTC.

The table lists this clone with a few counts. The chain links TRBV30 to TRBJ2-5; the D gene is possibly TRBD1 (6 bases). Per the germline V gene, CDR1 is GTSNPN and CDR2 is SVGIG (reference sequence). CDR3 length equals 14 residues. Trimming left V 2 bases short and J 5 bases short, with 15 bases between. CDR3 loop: CAWSQLDSWETQYF. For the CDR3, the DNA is TGTGCCTGGAGTCAATTGGACAGTTGGGAGACCCAGTACTTC. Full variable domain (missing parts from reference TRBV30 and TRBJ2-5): SQTIHQWPATLVQPVGSPLSLECTVEGTSNPNLYWYRQAAGRGLQLLFYSVGIGQISSEVPQNLSASRPQDRQFILSSKKLLLSDSGFYLCAWSQLDSWETQYFGPGTRLLVL.

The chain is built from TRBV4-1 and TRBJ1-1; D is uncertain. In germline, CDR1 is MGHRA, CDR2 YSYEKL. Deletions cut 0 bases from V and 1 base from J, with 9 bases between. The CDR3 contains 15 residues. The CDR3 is CASSQEDPGNTEAFF. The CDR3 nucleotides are TGCGCCAGCAGCCAAGAAGATCCGGGGAACACTGAAGCTTTCTTT.

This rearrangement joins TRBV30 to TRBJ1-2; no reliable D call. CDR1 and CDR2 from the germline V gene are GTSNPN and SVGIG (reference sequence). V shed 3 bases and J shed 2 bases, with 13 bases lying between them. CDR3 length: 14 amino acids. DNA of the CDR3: TGTGCCTGGAGGGGGAGGCAGTTCAACTATGGCTACACCTTC. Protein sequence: CAWRGRQFNYGYTF.

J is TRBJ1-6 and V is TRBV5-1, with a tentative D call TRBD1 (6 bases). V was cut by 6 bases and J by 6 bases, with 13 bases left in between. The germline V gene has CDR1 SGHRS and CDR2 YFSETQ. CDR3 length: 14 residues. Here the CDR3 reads CASTPSGVNSPLHF. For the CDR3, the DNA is TGCGCCAGCACGCCGTCAGGGGTTAATTCACCCCTCCACTTT. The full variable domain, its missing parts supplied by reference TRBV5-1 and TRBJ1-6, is KAGVTQTPRYLIKTRGQQVTLSCSPISGHRSVSWYQQTPGQGLQFLFEYFSETQRNKGNFPGRFSGRQFSNSRSEMNVSTLELGDSALYLCASTPSGVNSPLHFGNGTRLTVT.

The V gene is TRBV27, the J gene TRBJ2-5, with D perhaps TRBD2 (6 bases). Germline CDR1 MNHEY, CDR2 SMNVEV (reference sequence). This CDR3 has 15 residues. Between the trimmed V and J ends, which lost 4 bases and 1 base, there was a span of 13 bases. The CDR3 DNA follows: TGTGCCAGCAGTTCAATGGGGGGTCTCCAAGAGACCCAGTACTTC. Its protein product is CASSSMGGLQETQYF.

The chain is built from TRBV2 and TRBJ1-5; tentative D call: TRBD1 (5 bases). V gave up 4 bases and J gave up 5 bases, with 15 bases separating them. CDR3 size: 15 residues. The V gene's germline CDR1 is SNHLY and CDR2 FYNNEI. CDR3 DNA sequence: TGTGCCAGCAGTGTATTCAGGGAAAAGGATCAGCCCCAGCATTTT. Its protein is CASSVFREKDQPQHF.

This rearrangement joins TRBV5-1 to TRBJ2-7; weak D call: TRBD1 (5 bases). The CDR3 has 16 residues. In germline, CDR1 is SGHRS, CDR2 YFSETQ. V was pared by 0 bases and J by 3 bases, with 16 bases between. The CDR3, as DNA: TGCGCCAGCAGCTTGGGGGGCCCGGCGGCTGTCTACGAGCAGTACGTC. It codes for CASSLGGPAAVYEQYV.

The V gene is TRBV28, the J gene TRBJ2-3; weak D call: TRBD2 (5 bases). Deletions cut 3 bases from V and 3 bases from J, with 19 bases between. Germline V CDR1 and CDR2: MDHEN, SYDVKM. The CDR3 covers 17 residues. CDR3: CASSFLLIPRETDTQYF. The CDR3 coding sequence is TGTGCCAGCAGTTTTCTGCTTATCCCTCGGGAAACAGATACGCAGTATTTT.

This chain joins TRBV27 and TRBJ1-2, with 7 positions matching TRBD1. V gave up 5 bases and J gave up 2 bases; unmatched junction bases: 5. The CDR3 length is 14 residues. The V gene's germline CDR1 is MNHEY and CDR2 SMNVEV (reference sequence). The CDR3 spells CASSTQGQNYGYTF. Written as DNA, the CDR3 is TGTGCCAGCAGTACCCAGGGACAGAACTATGGCTACACCTTC.

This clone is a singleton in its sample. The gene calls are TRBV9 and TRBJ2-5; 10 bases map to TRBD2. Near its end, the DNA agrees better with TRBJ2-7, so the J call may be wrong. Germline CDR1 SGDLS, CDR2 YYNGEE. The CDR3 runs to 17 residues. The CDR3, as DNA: TGTGCCAGCAGCCCTCAACGGACTAGCGGAACAACCTACGAGCAGTACTTC. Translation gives CASSPQRTSGTTYEQYF.

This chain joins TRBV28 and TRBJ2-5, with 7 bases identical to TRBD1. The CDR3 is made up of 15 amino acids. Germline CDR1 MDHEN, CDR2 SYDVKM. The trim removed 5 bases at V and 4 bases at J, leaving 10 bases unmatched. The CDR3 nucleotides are TGTGCCAGCAGTCCCCCTCGACAGGGCGGAGAGACCCAGTACTTC. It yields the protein CASSPPRQGGETQYF.

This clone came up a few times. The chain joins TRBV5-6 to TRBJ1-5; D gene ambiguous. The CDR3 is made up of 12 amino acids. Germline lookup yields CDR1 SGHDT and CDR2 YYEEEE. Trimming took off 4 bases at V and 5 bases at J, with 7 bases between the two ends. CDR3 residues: CASSVGDQPQHF. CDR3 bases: TGTGCCAGCAGCGTCGGGGATCAGCCCCAGCATTTT. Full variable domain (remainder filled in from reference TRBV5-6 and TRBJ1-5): DAGVTQSPTHLIKTRGQQVTLRCSPKSGHDTVSWYQQALGQGPQFIFQYYEEEERQRGNFPDRFSGHQFPNYSSELNVNALLLGDSALYLCASSVGDQPQHFGDGTRLSIL.

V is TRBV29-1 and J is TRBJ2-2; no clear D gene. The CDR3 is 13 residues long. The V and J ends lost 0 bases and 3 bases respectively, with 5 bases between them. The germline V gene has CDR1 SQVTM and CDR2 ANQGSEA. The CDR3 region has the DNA TGCAGCGTTGAAGAATCCTACACCGGGGAGCTGTTTTTT. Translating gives CSVEESYTGELFF.

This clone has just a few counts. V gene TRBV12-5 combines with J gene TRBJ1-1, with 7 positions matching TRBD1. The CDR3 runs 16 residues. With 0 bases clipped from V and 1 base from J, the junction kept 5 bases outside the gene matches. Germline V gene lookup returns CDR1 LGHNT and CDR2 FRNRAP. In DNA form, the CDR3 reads TGTGCTAGTGGTTTGGTACTGGACAGGACGAACACTGAAGCTTTCTTT. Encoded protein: CASGLVLDRTNTEAFF. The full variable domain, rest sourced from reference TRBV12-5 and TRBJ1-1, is DARVTQTPRHKVTEMGQEVTMRCQPILGHNTVFWYRQTMMQGLELLAYFRNRAPLDDSGMPKDRFSAEMPDATLATLKIQPSEPRDSAVYFCASGLVLDRTNTEAFFGQGTRLTVV.

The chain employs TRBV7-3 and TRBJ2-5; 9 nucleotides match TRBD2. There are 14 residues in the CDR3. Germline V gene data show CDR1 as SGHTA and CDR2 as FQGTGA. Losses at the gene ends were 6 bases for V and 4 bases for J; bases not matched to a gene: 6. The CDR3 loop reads CASSAGGRGETQYF. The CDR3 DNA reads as TGTGCCAGCAGTGCGGGGGGGCGGGGAGAGACCCAGTACTTC. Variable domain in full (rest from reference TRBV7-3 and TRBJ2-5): GAGVSQTPSNKVTEKGKYVELRCDPISGHTALYWYRQSLGQGPEFLIYFQGTGAADDSGLPNDRFFAVRPEGSVSTLKIQRTERGDSAVYLCASSAGGRGETQYFGPGTRLLVL.

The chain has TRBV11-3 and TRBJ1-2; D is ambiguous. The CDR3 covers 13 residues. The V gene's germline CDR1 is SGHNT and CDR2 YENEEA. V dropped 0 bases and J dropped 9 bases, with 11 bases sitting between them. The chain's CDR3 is CASSLDFPGSYTF. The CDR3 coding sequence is TGTGCCAGCAGCTTAGATTTTCCGGGAAGCTACACCTTC.

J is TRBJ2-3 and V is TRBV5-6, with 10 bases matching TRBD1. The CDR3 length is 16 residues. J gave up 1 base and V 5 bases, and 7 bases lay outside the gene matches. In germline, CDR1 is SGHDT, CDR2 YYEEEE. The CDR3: CASRGTGVGGTDTQYF. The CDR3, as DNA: TGTGCCAGCAGGGGGACAGGGGTGGGAGGCACAGATACGCAGTATTTT. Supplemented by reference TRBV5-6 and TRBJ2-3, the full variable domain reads DAGVTQSPTHLIKTRGQQVTLRCSPKSGHDTVSWYQQALGQGPQFIFQYYEEEERQRGNFPDRFSGHQFPNYSSELNVNALLLGDSALYLCASRGTGVGGTDTQYFGPGTRLTVL.

CDR3 residues: CASRSQGTGNTIYF. CDR3 sequence (DNA): TGCGCCAGCAGGTCGCAGGGCACTGGAAACACCATATATTTT. The chain uses TRBV4-1 and TRBJ1-3; maybe TRBD1 (5 bases). Germline lookup yields CDR1 MGHRA and CDR2 YSYEKL. There are 14 residues in the CDR3. Trimming removed 6 bases from V and 2 bases from J, with 11 bases in between.

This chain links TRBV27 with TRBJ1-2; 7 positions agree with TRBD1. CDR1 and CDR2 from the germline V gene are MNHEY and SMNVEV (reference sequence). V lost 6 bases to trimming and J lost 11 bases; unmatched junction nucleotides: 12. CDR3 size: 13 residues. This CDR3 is CASRPPPTGQYTF. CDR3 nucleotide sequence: TGTGCCAGCAGACCACCCCCGACAGGGCAATACACCTTC.

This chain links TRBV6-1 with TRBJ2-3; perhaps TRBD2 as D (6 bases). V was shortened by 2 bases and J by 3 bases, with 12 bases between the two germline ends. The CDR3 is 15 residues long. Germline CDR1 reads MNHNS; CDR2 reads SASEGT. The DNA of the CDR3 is TGTGCCAGCAGTGAAAGGTGGGACTTGACAGATACGCAGTATTTT. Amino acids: CASSERWDLTDTQYF.